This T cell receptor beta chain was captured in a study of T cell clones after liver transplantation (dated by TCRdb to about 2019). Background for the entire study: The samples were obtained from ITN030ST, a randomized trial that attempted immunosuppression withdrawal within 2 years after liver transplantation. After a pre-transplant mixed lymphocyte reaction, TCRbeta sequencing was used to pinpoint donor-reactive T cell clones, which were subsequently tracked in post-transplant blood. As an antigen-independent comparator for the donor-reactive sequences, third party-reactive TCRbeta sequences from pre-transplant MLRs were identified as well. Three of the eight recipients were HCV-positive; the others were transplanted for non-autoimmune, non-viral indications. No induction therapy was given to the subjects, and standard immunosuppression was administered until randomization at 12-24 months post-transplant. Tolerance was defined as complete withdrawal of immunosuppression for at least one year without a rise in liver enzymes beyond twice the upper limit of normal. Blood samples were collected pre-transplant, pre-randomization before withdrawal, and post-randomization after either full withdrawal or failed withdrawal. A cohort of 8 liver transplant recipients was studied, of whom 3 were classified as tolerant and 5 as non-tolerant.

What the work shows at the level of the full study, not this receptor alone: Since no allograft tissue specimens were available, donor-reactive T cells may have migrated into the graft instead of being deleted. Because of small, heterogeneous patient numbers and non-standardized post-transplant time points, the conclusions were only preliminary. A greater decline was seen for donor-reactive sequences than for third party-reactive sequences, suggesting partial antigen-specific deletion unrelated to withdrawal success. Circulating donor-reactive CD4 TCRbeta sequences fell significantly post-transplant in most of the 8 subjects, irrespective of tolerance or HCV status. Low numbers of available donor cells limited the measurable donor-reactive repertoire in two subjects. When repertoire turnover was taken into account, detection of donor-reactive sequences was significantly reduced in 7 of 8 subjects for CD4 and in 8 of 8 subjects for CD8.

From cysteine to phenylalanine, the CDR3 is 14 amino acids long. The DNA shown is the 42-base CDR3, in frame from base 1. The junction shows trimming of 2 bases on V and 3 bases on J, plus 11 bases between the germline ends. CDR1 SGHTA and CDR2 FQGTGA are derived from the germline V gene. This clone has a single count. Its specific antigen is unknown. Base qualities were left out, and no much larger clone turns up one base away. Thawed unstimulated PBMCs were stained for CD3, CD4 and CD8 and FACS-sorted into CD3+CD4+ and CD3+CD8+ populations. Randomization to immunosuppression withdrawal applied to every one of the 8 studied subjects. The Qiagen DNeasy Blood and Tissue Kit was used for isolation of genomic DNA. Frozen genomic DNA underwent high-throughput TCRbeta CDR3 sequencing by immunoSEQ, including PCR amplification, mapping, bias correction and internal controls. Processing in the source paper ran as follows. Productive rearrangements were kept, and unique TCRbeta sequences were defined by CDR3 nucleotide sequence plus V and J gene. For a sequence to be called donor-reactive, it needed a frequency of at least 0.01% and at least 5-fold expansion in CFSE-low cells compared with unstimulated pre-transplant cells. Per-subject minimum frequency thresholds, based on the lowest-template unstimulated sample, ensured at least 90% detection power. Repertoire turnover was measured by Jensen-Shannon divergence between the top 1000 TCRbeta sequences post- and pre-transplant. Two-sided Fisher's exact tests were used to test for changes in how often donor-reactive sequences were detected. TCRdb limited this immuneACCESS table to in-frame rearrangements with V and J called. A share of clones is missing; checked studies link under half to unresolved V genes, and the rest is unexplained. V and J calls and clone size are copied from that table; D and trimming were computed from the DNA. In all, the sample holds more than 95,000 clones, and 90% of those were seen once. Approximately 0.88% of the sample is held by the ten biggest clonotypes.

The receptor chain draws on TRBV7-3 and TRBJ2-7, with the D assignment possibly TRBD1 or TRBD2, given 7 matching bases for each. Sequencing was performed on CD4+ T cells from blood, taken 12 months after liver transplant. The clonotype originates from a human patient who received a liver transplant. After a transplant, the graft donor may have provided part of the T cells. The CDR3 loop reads CASSLQGGLYEQYF. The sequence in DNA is TGTGCCAGCAGCTTACAGGGGGGGCTCTACGAGCAGTACTTC.